The 31 T cell receptor beta chains below come from one sample, sequenced in a study of CXCR3-negative and CXCR3-positive naive CD8 T cells. Points from the study as a whole: Naive CXCR3-positive cells had TRB CDR3s more hydrophobic than those of CXCR3-negative naive cells.

These receptors' antigens are unknown. Carrying UMI labels, the TRB cDNA libraries were prepared through 5' RACE. TCRdb reprocessed the 5' RACE reads and keeps a single row for each CDR3 protein, giving no DNA. The sample includes roughly 60,000 distinct CDR3 sequences. The sample comprised naive CXCR3+ CD8+ T cells from blood. The sample's subset: CD45RO-CCR7+CD27+CD95- naive CD8+ T cells expressing CXCR3 (TNR3+). The receptor set was obtained from a human donor in good health. Some clones in this sample may be carry-over from other donors' samples.

The gene calls are TRBV7-9 and TRBJ2-6. Germline CDR1 and CDR2: SEHNR and FQNEAQ (reference sequence). The CDR3 has 16 amino acids. CDR3 region: CASSVQQYSGANVLTF.

The gene calls are TRBV28 and TRBJ2-4. Germline V gene lookup returns CDR1 MDHEN and CDR2 SYDVKM. The CDR3 loop spans 11 amino acids. The CDR3 loop reads CASRCTAPMYF.

V and J are TRBV12-3 or TRBV12-4 and TRBJ2-5; the TCRdb call, TRBD1, lacks DNA for checking. The CDR3 extends over 13 amino acids. The CDR3 is CASTLWGEETQYF.

This chain joins TRBV5-4 and TRBJ2-2; TCRdb proposes TRBD2, but this gene call is untestable without DNA. CDR3 size: 13 residues. Germline values: CDR1 SGHNT, CDR2 YYREEE (reference sequence). The CDR3 protein is CASSLVGSGELFF.

The rearrangement joins TRBV28 to TRBJ2-5; the TRBD1 assignment by TCRdb is unverifiable without DNA. The CDR3 totals 15 residues. Per the germline V gene, CDR1 is MDHEN and CDR2 is SYDVKM. CDR3 loop: CASSLRDRARETQYF.

The chain joins TRBV11-3 to TRBJ1-1. CDR3 length: 13 amino acids. Germline V gene sequence: CDR1 SGHNT, CDR2 YENEEA. The CDR3 sequence: CASSAVGNTEAFF.

Frequency places this clonotype as medium-sized (0.01 to 0.1%). The chain couples TRBV11-3 to TRBJ2-5; TCRdb gives TRBD1 as the D gene, but with no DNA this cannot be confirmed. Germline V gene data show CDR1 as SGHNT and CDR2 as YENEEA. This CDR3 comprises 15 residues. CDR3 residues: CASSPSRDSQETQYF.

The chain combines TRBV11-2 with TRBJ2-7. The length of the CDR3 is 13 residues. Germline CDR1 and CDR2: SGHAT and FQNNGV. The CDR3 sequence: CASSHSTPYEQYF.

This chain connects TRBV5-6 to TRBJ2-5; TCRdb gives TRBD1 as the D gene, but with no DNA this cannot be confirmed. The CDR3 totals 14 residues. CDR1 is SGHDT and CDR2 is YYEEEE in the germline V gene. The CDR3 sequence is CASSYATGEETQYF.

This chain connects TRBV4-2 to TRBJ2-7. The CDR3 runs 12 residues. From germline, CDR1 is LGHNA and CDR2 YNFKEQ. The CDR3 loop is CASSQEGYEQYF.

This chain links TRBV28 with TRBJ1-5; there is no DNA to check the TCRdb D call of TRBD1. Germline loops: CDR1 MDHEN, CDR2 SYDVKM. The CDR3 has 16 amino acids. The CDR3 sequence is CASSPTGTYSNQPQHF.

The genes are TRBV4-1 and TRBJ2-7. This CDR3 has 14 amino acids. Germline assignment: CDR1 MGHRA and CDR2 YSYEKL. The CDR3 sequence: CASSQGDISYEQYF.

This sequence joins TRBV28 and TRBJ2-3. Germline CDR1 is MDHEN and CDR2 is SYDVKM. This CDR3 region has 14 residues. CDR3 loop: CASSFVSGTDKQYF.

The gene calls are TRBV20-1 and TRBJ2-3; TCRdb picks TRBD2, but there is no DNA to check that call. The CDR3 extends over 14 amino acids. Germline V gene sequence: CDR1 DFQATT, CDR2 SNEGSKA (reference sequence). CDR3 loop: CSADLTGVPDTQYF.

The chain combines TRBV7-2 with TRBJ2-1; as DNA is missing, the TRBD2 call by TCRdb cannot be tested. Germline-derived CDR1 and CDR2 are SGHTA and FQGNSA. This CDR3 is 19 amino acids long. CDR3: CASSLSSTAGGQLYNEQFF.

The J gene is TRBJ1-1, the V gene TRBV5-6; TCRdb's D call, TRBD1, is unchecked because there is no DNA. Germline V lookup: CDR1 SGHDT, CDR2 YYEEEE. There are 13 residues in the CDR3. The CDR3 loop reads CASSPVGVDEAFF. The full variable domain, in which reference TRBV5-6 and TRBJ1-1 provide the parts outside the CDR3, is DAGVTQSPTHLIKTRGQQVTLRCSPKSGHDTVSWYQQALGQGPQFIFQYYEEEERQRGNFPDRFSGHQFPNYSSELNVNALLLGDSALYLCASSPVGVDEAFFGQGTRLTVV.

The rearrangement joins TRBV2 to TRBJ2-6. CDR1 and CDR2 from the germline V gene are SNHLY and FYNNEI. The CDR3 runs to 19 residues. The CDR3 is CASSEATNSLPWGANVLTF.

The rearrangement links TRBV27 to TRBJ2-1. CDR1 and CDR2 from the germline V gene are MNHEY and SMNVEV (reference sequence). CDR3 size: 14 residues. The CDR3 sequence: CASSLASFQNEQFF.

J is TRBJ2-1 and V is TRBV7-7; TCRdb's assignment of TRBD2 cannot be checked, as there is no DNA. Germline V gene data show CDR1 as SSHAT and CDR2 as FNYEAQ (reference sequence). The CDR3 extends over 22 amino acids. The CDR3 is CASSLDIGVLAGGPINFDEQFF.

The CDR3 sequence: CASSSSGTEETQYF. This chain links TRBV7-3 with TRBJ2-5; there is no DNA to check the TCRdb D call of TRBD1. CDR3 length equals 14 residues. CDR1 is SGHTA, CDR2 FQGTGA, per germline.

The V call is TRBV21-1, the J call TRBJ2-5; TCRdb's D gene call, TRBD1, goes unchecked for lack of DNA. TRBV21-1 is an annotated pseudogene. CDR3 length: 17 amino acids. Here the CDR3 reads CASSCRRDKGYQETQYF.

The chain combines TRBV10-3 with TRBJ2-3; TCRdb returns TRBD1, unconfirmable since there is no DNA. Germline V gene sequence: CDR1 ENHRY, CDR2 SYGVKD. The CDR3 extends over 14 amino acids. The CDR3 reads CAISEGGDTDTQYF.

The genes are TRBV7-8 and TRBJ2-1; absent DNA, TCRdb's TRBD1 call cannot be checked. Germline CDR1 is SGHVS and CDR2 is FQNEAQ. This CDR3 has 16 amino acids. The CDR3 sequence is CASSLVRGEPNNEQFF.

The V and J genes are TRBV20-1 and TRBJ2-7; TCRdb lists TRBD1, though no DNA is available to test this call. Germline V lookup: CDR1 DFQATT, CDR2 SNEGSKA (reference sequence). The CDR3 has 15 amino acids. The CDR3 is CSAPHVTEGHYEQYF.

The chain uses TRBV7-2 and TRBJ1-2; TCRdb calls TRBD1, which cannot be checked without DNA. The CDR3 runs 13 residues. Per germline, CDR1 SGHTA and CDR2 FQGNSA. The CDR3: CASTLADNYGYTF.

The chain uses TRBV6-2 or TRBV6-3 and TRBJ2-5; TCRdb indicates TRBD1, and absent DNA this call remains unverified. The CDR3 sequence is 16 residues long. CDR1 is MNHEY, CDR2 SVGEGT, per germline. The CDR3: CASSWVRRLPGETQYF.

This sequence joins TRBV29-1 and TRBJ2-2; TCRdb lists TRBD1, though no DNA is available to test this call. This CDR3 comprises 14 residues. Germline assignment: CDR1 SQVTM and CDR2 ANQGSEA. The CDR3 spells CSVEVGQATGELFF.

The genes are TRBV19 and TRBJ2-1; the D call of TRBD1 rests on TCRdb alone, since no DNA is present to check it. This CDR3 comprises 12 residues. Germline lookup yields CDR1 LNHDA and CDR2 SQIVND (reference sequence). CDR3: CASSIRVNEQFF.

The chain employs TRBV20-1 and TRBJ2-7; absent DNA, TCRdb's TRBD1 call cannot be checked. The CDR3 has 15 residues. Germline CDR1 and CDR2: DFQATT and SNEGSKA (reference sequence). The CDR3 is CSARPLAGFSYEQYF.

The gene calls are TRBV25-1 and TRBJ1-3; with no DNA, the TCRdb D assignment of TRBD1 cannot be verified. The CDR3 is made up of 16 amino acids. From germline, CDR1 is MGHDK and CDR2 SYGVNS. The CDR3 sequence: CASSLPGQGDGNTIYF.

The rearrangement joins TRBV18 to TRBJ2-7. CDR3 length: 15 amino acids. Germline V gives CDR1 KGHSH, CDR2 LQKENI. CDR3 sequence: CASSPAGDLTYEQYF. Supplemented by reference TRBV18 and TRBJ2-7, the full variable domain reads NAGVMQNPRHLVRRRGQEARLRCSPMKGHSHVYWYRQLPEEGLKFMVYLQKENIIDESGMPKERFSAEFPKEGPSILRIQQVVRGDSAAYFCASSPAGDLTYEQYFGPGTRLTVT.